This T cell receptor (beta chain) was identified during a study of T cell responses to AZD1222 COVID-19 vaccine. Study-wide results and limits: Nearly half of spike-specific TCRs reportedly target variant regions that are unmutated in the B.1.351 and B.1.1.7 variants. Spike-specific TCR breadth rose after two AZD1222 doses, and depth rose as well. Most donors were white British, females outnumbered males, and clonal diversity was possibly underestimated. Samples come after the peak T cell response, not at day 14.

Remarks on this clone: Its antigen remains unknown.

Assay used: immunoSEQ multiplex PCR; TCRdb lists only in-frame clones, some missing. Of over 150,000 clones in the sample, over 85% were seen once. Germline CDR1 is SGHAT and CDR2 is FQNNGV. The germline V and J ends were trimmed by 5 bases and 0 bases, with 11 bases remaining between them. The CDR3 has 16 amino acids. The rearrangement uses TRBV11-2 and TRBJ2-6; a weak D match, TRBD1 (6 bases). Here the sequenced sample was peripheral blood, taken 28 days after the second dose of the MenACWY control vaccine. The receptor's source is an adult who received the MenACWY meningococcal vaccine as a control. CDR3 amino acids: CASSQTGSSGANVLTF. CDR3 nucleotide sequence: TGTGCCAGCAGCCAGACAGGCTCCTCTGGGGCCAACGTCCTGACTTTC. The variable domain in full, with the rest retrieved from reference TRBV11-2 and TRBJ2-6, is EAGVAQSPRYKIIEKRQSVAFWCNPISGHATLYWYQQILGQGPKLLIQFQNNGVVDDSQLPKDRFSAERLKGVDSTLKIQPAKLEDSAVYLCASSQTGSSGANVLTFGAGSRLTVL.